A selection of T cell receptor beta chains follows, all from one sample in a study of Graves' ophthalmopathy and Graves' hyperthyroidism. TCRdb re-called the multiplex PCR reads with MiXCR, one entry per CDR3 protein. The sample includes 150,000 to 200,000 distinct CDR3 sequences, less than 45% of them seen just once. Sequencing input: peripheral blood. Receptors were obtained from a woman between 40 and 55 years old with Graves' ophthalmopathy. CDR3s include the opening cysteine and the closing phenylalanine or tryptophan. Each record gives: D gene, J gene, clone size, V gene, CDR3 DNA, CDR3 protein. A D gene is named only where the DNA matches it firmly. The size of a clone is reported for some rows only, either as once, few or many, or as a class for expanded clones.

>NA|TRBJ1-3|many|TRBV2
TGTGCCAGCAGTTCAGGGGCCTCTGGAAACACCATATATTTT
CASSSGASGNTIYF
>TRBD2|TRBJ2-7|many|TRBV19
TGTGCCAGTAGTAGGACTAGCGGGGGGAGCTCCTACGAGCAGTACTTC
CASSRTSGGSSYEQYF
>NA|TRBJ1-6|NA|TRBV12-3/TRBV12-4
TGTGCCAGCAGTTTAGAGTTGGCAGGGGTAATCAATTCACCCCTCCACTTT
CASSLELAGVINSPLHF
>NA|TRBJ1-2|NA|TRBV29-1
TGCAGCGTTGTACACCAGTATGGCTACACCTTC
CSVVHQYGYTF
>NA|TRBJ2-7|NA|TRBV6-9
TGTGCCAGCAGTTTAATACAGGGCTCCTACGAGCAGTACTTC
CASSLIQGSYEQYF
>TRBD1|TRBJ1-6|many|TRBV29-1
TGCAGCGTTGAGGGACAGAAGAATTCACCCCTCCACTTT
CSVEGQKNSPLHF
>TRBD2|TRBJ2-7|few|TRBV6-1
TGTGCCAGCAGTGAATATAAGCGGGGGACCTACGAGCAGTACTTC
CASSEYKRGTYEQYF
>TRBD1|TRBJ1-5|NA|TRBV20-1
TGCAGTGCTGAAAGGACAGGAGGTCAGCCCCAGCATTTT
CSAERTGGQPQHF
>NA|TRBJ1-2|many|TRBV11-2
TGTGCCAGCAGCTTAGACGGGCAGTCCTATGGCTACACCTTC
CASSLDGQSYGYTF
>NA|TRBJ1-5|NA|TRBV7-2
TGTGCCAGCAGCTTTACGGGGAGCCAGCCCCAGCATTTT
CASSFTGSQPQHF
>NA|TRBJ1-5|NA|TRBV6-1
TGTGCCAGCAGCGAAGACGGGACAAATCAGCCCCAGCATTTT
CASSEDGTNQPQHF
>TRBD1|TRBJ1-2|NA|TRBV12-3/TRBV12-4
TGTGCCAGCAGTCAGACAGGGCTGGGCTACACCTTC
CASSQTGLGYTF
>TRBD1|TRBJ2-7|many|TRBV7-8
TGTGCCAGCAGCTTGACAGGGGGCTCCCTACTCGCTACCGAGCAGTACTTC
CASSLTGGSLLATEQYF
>NA|TRBJ2-7|NA|TRBV3-1
TGTGCCAGCAGCCAGGTTACGGACGGTTACGAGCAGTACTTC
CASSQVTDGYEQYF
>TRBD1|TRBJ2-5|many|TRBV5-1
TGCGCCAGCAGCCGGACAGGGATGGGACAAGAGACCCAGTACTTC
CASSRTGMGQETQYF
>NA|TRBJ2-7|NA|TRBV6-2/TRBV6-3
TGTGCCAGCAGTTACCAGCCAGATGCCCACGAGCAGTACTTC
CASSYQPDAHEQYF
>TRBD1|TRBJ2-7|many|TRBV7-2
TGTGCCAGCAGTAGAGCCGGGACAGGAAGTTACGAGCAGTACTTC
CASSRAGTGSYEQYF
>NA|TRBJ1-1|many|TRBV27
TGTGCCAGCAGTTCTCGTGGCATGAACACTGAAGCTTTCTTT
CASSSRGMNTEAFF
>NA|TRBJ1-2|once|TRBV6-1
TGTGCCAGCACTAATATTCCGGGATTGTCCTATGGCTACACCTTC
CASTNIPGLSYGYTF
>NA|TRBJ2-5|many|TRBV29-1
TGCAGCGTTGAAGGGCGGCAGTCGGAGACCCAGTACTTC
CSVEGRQSETQYF
>NA|TRBJ2-5|many|TRBV6-5
TGTGCCAGCAGTTACTATGGGAAAGAGACCCAGTACTTC
CASSYYGKETQYF
>TRBD1|TRBJ1-1|NA|TRBV20-1
TGCAGTGCTAGCAGGGGGGACACTGAAGCTTTCTTT
CSASRGDTEAFF
>TRBD1|TRBJ1-6|NA|TRBV12-3/TRBV12-4
TGTGCCAGCAGACCGGGACAGAGCTCCTATAATTCACCCCTCCACTTT
CASRPGQSSYNSPLHF
>NA|TRBJ2-7|many|TRBV11-2
TGTGCCAGCAGCCTCACCGAGGGGCGACACCGCTACGAGCAGTACTTC
CASSLTEGRHRYEQYF
>NA|TRBJ1-1|many|TRBV10-3
TGTGCCATCACGAACAGTAAGGACACTGAAGCTTTCTTT
CAITNSKDTEAFF
>NA|TRBJ2-7|many|TRBV10-3
TGTGCCATCAGCGGGAACAGGTACGAGCAGTACTTC
CAISGNRYEQYF
>NA|TRBJ1-1|once|TRBV12-3/TRBV12-4
TGTGCCAGCAGTTTCCGTCAGGAAGCTTTCTTT
CASSFRQEAFF
>TRBD1|TRBJ1-2|NA|TRBV12-3/TRBV12-4
TGTGCCAGCAGAGGGGGCAGGGGCGCTGGCTACACCTTC
CASRGGRGAGYTF
>NA|TRBJ2-2|many|TRBV7-3
TGTGCCAGCAGCCCGCCCGGGACCCCCACCGGGGAGCTGTTTTTT
CASSPPGTPTGELFF
>NA|TRBJ2-5|many|TRBV2
TGTGCCAGCAGTGAGGGGGCGGGAAGGGAAGAGACCCAGTACTTC
CASSEGAGREETQYF
>TRBD1|TRBJ1-2|many|TRBV12-3/TRBV12-4
TGTGCCAGCAGTTTACCCTTGTTGGACAGGGGCTATGGCTACACCTTC
CASSLPLLDRGYGYTF
>NA|TRBJ1-2|many|TRBV28
TGTGCCAGCAGTTTATCGTGGCGGGAAGGCTACACCTTC
CASSLSWREGYTF
>TRBD2|TRBJ2-7|many|TRBV20-1
TGCAGTGCTAGAGATAGCGCGGGGGTGACCTACGAGCAGTACTTC
CSARDSAGVTYEQYF